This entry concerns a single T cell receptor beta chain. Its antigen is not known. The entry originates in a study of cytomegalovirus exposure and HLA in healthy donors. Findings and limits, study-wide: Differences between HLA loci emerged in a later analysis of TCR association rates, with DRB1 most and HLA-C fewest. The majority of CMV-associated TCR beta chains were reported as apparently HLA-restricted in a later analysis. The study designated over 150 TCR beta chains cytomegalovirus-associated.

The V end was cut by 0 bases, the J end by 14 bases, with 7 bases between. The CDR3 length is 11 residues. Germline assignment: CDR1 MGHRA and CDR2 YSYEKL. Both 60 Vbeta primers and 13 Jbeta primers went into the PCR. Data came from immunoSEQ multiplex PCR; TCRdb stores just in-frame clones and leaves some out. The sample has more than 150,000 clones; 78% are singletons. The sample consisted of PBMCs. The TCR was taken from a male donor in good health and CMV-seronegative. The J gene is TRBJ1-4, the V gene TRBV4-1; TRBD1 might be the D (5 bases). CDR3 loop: CASSQDRVLFF. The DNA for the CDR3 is TGCGCCAGCAGCCAAGACAGGGTCCTGTTTTTT.